This TCR beta chain stems from a study of response to subunit inactivated influenza vaccine (dated by TCRdb to 2016 to 2019). Study-wide context: To follow how T cells responded to a trivalent subunit inactivated influenza vaccine, the researchers relied on deep quantitative profiling of the T cell receptor repertoire.

Regarding this clonotype: Its binding antigen is unknown. The input lacks base qualities; no much larger clone sits a single base away.

Points the paper makes about the study in general: According to the authors, only a limited number of new T cells may be recruited by each seasonal influenza vaccination.

Library generation was performed with RT-PCR. The sample was run on an Illumina HiSeq 2500. TCRdb took the public reads, trimmed them with fastp at Q25, ran MiXCR for clone calling and kept in-frame beta chains. Records with the same CDR3 protein are collapsed into one entry carrying the most frequent genes and DNA. The sample table records some 550,000 distinct CDR3 sequences; approximately 20% of these occur just once. The ten largest clones capture approximately 3% of the sample. Per the germline V gene, LGHNA is the CDR1 and YNFKEQ is the CDR2. Reading from cysteine to phenylalanine, the CDR3 counts 15 amino acids. Solely the CDR3 DNA is kept, with 45 bases framed from the first base. The V and J ends are trimmed by 1 base and 6 bases, leaving 14 bases between them. The sample was also linked to a second study, of T cells expressing NK-cell markers. As the second study states: The TCR beta cDNA libraries were made using 5'RACE template switching, a step that added both a universal primer site and unique molecular identifiers. Under ten donors provided sorted CD3+CD56+NKG2C+, CD3+CD56+NKG2C- and CD3+CD56-NKG2C+ T-cell subsets, whose TCR beta-chain repertoires were profiled. Among the eight sequenced donors, only one was HCMV-seronegative, while the other seven were HCMV-seropositive. To restrict sorting to alphabetaTCR-expressing T cells, an anti-gammadeltaTCR antibody was added in several experiments. For about 6 donors, the dominant CD3+CD56+NKG2C+ clonotypes were among the top 10 CD8+ clonotypes and accounted for roughly 1.0-8% of CD8+ T cells. Those dominant clonotypes were again the most abundant among CD3+CD56-NKG2C+ cells in four donors, at about 28.3-60.1%. Whether the expanded NKG2C-expressing T cell clones were specific for HCMV antigens was left unclear. All eight donors whose samples were sequenced were randomly selected healthy volunteers, three of them men and five women. HCMV serostatus was determined by detecting HCMV-specific IgG in serum with a commercial ELISA kit. Peripheral blood mononuclear cells were isolated from blood by Ficoll density gradient centrifugation. CD4+ and CD8+ T cells were isolated from PBMC by magnetic immunoseparation with Miltenyi isolation kits. Synthesis of cDNA was primed from the TCR beta constant segment and was followed by two consecutive PCR amplification steps. Sequencing of the libraries produced 2 x 150 bp reads on Illumina HiSeq 2000/2500, MiSeq or NextSeq. MIGEC was used to demultiplex reads and group the reads by UMI, and MiTCR was used to assemble and quantify clonotypes. To exclude erroneous sequences, any TCR cDNA sequence not supported by at least two reads was discarded. Downstream repertoire analysis used the tcR package, and clonotypes were matched across fractions by CDR3 nucleotide sequence plus V segment. VDJmatch was used to annotate antigen specificity against VDJdb, with one amino acid substitution in CDR3 permitted.

The TCR sequence derives from a man aged 45 to 65 who received an inactivated influenza vaccine. Donor details come from another sample of the same person, matched by shared clones. The rearrangement joined TRBV4-2 to TRBJ2-3; the best D guess is TRBD1, with 6 bases matching. The specimen was CD4+ T cells sorted from PBMCs, collected 12 days after vaccination. Here is the DNA: TGTGCCAGCAGCCAAGGGGCAGGGGATTCGGATACGCAGTATTTT. Its protein product is CASSQGAGDSDTQYF.